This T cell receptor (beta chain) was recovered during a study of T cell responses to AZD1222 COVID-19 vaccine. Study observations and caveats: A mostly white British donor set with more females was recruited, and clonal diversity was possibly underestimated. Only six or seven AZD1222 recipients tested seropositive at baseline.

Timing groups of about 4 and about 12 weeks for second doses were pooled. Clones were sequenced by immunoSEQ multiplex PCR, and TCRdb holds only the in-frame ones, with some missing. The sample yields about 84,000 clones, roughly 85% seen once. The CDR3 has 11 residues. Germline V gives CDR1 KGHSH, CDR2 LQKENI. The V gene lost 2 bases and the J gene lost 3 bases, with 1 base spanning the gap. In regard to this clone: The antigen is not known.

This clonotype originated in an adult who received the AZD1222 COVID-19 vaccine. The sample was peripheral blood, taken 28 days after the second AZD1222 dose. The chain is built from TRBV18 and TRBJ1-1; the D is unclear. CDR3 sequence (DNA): TGTGCCAGCTCACCAGACACTGAAGCTTTCTTT. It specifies CASSPDTEAFF.